This is a list of T cell receptor beta chains from one sample in a study of regulatory T cells in long-lasting Graves disease. TCRdb re-called the multiplex PCR reads through MiXCR, storing one row per CDR3 protein. The table shows about 400,000 distinct CDR3 sequences, with around 15% occurring only once. These same records also appear under a second study, on T cells in Graves' hyperthyroidism and ophthalmopathy.

Sequenced material: peripheral blood mononuclear cells (PBMCs), taken at new diagnosis, from a patient treated with antithyroid drugs. These receptors all come from a woman aged 18 to 35 with Graves disease. Both conserved end residues are part of each CDR3. Each record gives: V gene, CDR3 protein.

TRBV13 | CASSLGLVGGYEQFF
TRBV7-2 | CASSPTAEGYTF
TRBV27 | CASSFRGGPTEAFF
TRBV20-1 | CSARPTSGRGRADTQYF
TRBV11-2 | CASSLDLGADTQYF
TRBV9 | CASSGSGPGAFF
TRBV19 | CATPAPGTTRGFDGGTGEQYF
TRBV11-1 | CASSFSGDYGYTF
TRBV3-1 | CASSHHAGTTPYEQYF
TRBV20-1 | CSARDTGATSGPNEQFF
TRBV11-2 | CASSPNFGRAYNEQFF
TRBV5-1 | CASSLGGGAPDTQYF
TRBV29-1 | CSVPTGLYGYTF